This TCR beta chain appears in the sequencing data of a study of CD8+CD57+ T cells in acquired aplastic anemia. Study context: The average for DNA from sorted CD4+ and CD8+ cells was 3 to 4 ug. Healthy donor sequencing depth: some 10 million CD4+, 11 million to 13 million CD8+ reads.

CDR3 and TCR beta VDJ profiling relied on a genomic DNA template. One entry per CDR3 protein results from TCRdb running MiXCR on the reads. This sample has fewer than 250,000 distinct CDR3 sequences, with 50% to 55% found just once. Study outcomes and limitations: Patients and controls shared some 30 CD8+ CDR3 sequences, highly expressed in patients. Patients showed no significant difference from controls in CD8+ Simpson's diversity.

As concerns this clonotype: Its specificity is unknown. Germline is not matched at one junction end, which may reflect a read error.

The CDR3 extends over 16 amino acids. Germline values: CDR1 LGHNA, CDR2 YSLEER. The sample comprised sorted CD4+, CD8+, or CD8+CD57+ T cells (not recorded which) from PBMCs. This clonotype originated in a human donor in good health, serving as a control. This chain joins TRBV4-3 and TRBJ2-7; 13 positions agree with TRBD2. Here the CDR3 DNA reads TGCACCAGCAGCCCAACTAGCGGGGGGGCCTTTCACGAGCAGTACTTC. Translating it yields CTSSPTSGGAFHEQYF.